This T cell receptor beta chain derives from a study of blood T cell repertoires in COVID-19. Turning to the study itself: Whether acute or convalescent, the COVID-19 samples came from the United States, Italy and Spain. In each case, the material was cDNA or gDNA derived from T cells, B-cell-depleted T cells, or PBMCs.

Under the authors' procedure: Reference gene primers were amplified, and this amplification served to estimate nucleated cell counts. TCRdb's copy holds only in-frame clones and misses some; the assay was immunoSEQ multiplex PCR. The V and J calls and clone size come from that table; D and trimming were worked out from the DNA. The repertoire holds 65,000 to 75,000 clones, with roughly 77% as singletons. The receptor was derived from an elderly man with acute or convalescent COVID-19. Sequencing was done on a sample of peripheral blood.

The CDR3 region is CATSDNTGRTDTQYF. Here the CDR3 DNA reads TGTGCCACCAGTGACAATACAGGTCGCACAGATACGCAGTATTTT. The chain has TRBV24-1 and TRBJ2-3, with D tentatively TRBD1 (5 bases). This CDR3 has 15 residues. Germline V CDR1 and CDR2: KGHDR, SFDVKD. V was shortened by 4 bases and J by 1 base, with 11 bases between the two germline ends.